These 20 T cell receptor beta chains share one sample of origin, sequenced in a study of tumor-infiltrating lymphocytes in oesophageal squamous cell carcinoma. MiXCR, run by TCRdb on the PCR reads, gives a single entry per CDR3 protein. The sample gives fewer than 15,000 distinct CDR3 sequences, roughly 51% of which show up once; around 10% is in the top ten. Sequencing input: blood. These receptors all come from a female donor with esophageal squamous cell carcinoma.

The V gene is TRBV7-3, the J gene TRBJ2-2, with 13 bases lining up with TRBD2. Germline V gene data show CDR1 as SGHTA and CDR2 as FQGTGA. V lost 5 bases, J lost 3 bases, and 12 bases stayed unmatched. This CDR3 is 19 amino acids long. The DNA for the CDR3 is TGTGCCAGCAGCCTCCAGCCACTAGCGGGAGGGGGGGACACCGGGGAGCTGTTTTTT. As protein: CASSLQPLAGGGDTGELFF.

In DNA, the CDR3 is TGTGCCAGCAGCATATTTTCTGGGGCCAACGTCCTGACTTTC. It encodes CASSIFSGANVLTF. The chain links TRBV12-3 or TRBV12-4 to TRBJ2-6; D gene unclear. The CDR3 is 14 residues long. Trimming stripped 6 bases from V and 1 base from J, with 7 bases between.

V usage is TRBV7-6 and J usage is TRBJ2-3; TRBD1 agrees at 10 bases. Germline assignment: CDR1 SGHVS and CDR2 FNYEAQ. Unmatched junction bases numbered 3, after V lost 3 bases and J lost 6 bases. The CDR3 covers 14 residues. The CDR3 reads CASSLGTGVDTQYF. The CDR3 region has the DNA TGTGCCAGCAGCTTGGGGACAGGGGTGGATACGCAGTATTTT.

V and J are TRBV7-3 and TRBJ2-1; D is uncertain. Looked up from germline, CDR1 is SGHTA and CDR2 is FQGTGA. This CDR3 has 14 residues. Trimming left V 6 bases short and J 4 bases short, with 13 bases between. The DNA of the CDR3 is TGTGCCAGCAGTCCAGAGACCAGTTACAATGAGCAGTTCTTC. Translation gives CASSPETSYNEQFF.

The chain has TRBV7-3 and TRBJ2-1; 9 bases map to TRBD1. The J call may be wrong; the DNA end is better matched by TRBJ2-7. The V gene's germline CDR1 is SGHTA and CDR2 FQGTGA. CDR3 length: 14 residues. CDR3 sequence (DNA): TGTGCCAGCAGCCAGGACAGGGGCTACAATGAGCAGTACTTC. Translation gives CASSQDRGYNEQYF.

This rearrangement joins TRBV7-2 to TRBJ2-1; D is undetermined. TRBJ2-7 matches the DNA end more closely, so the J call is doubtful. This CDR3 region has 13 residues. CDR1 is SGHTA and CDR2 is FQGNSA in the germline V gene. CDR3 loop: CASRRLPLYEQYF. In DNA, the CDR3 is TGTGCCAGCCGCCGACTCCCTCTCTACGAGCAGTACTTC.

The chain uses TRBV27 and TRBJ2-7; D may be TRBD1 or TRBD2 (5 bases each). The better agreement between TRBJ2-1 and the DNA end casts doubt on the J call. This CDR3 has 13 amino acids. CDR1 and CDR2 from the germline V gene are MNHEY and SMNVEV (reference sequence). The CDR3 region has the DNA TGTGCCAGCCAACGGGACCCCTACAATGAGCAGTTCTTC. Its protein is CASQRDPYNEQFF.

This clonotype has ten or more counts. The V gene is TRBV25-1, the J gene TRBJ1-1; no clear D gene. CDR1 is MGHDK, CDR2 SYGVNS, per germline. This CDR3 is built from 13 residues. Trimming cost V 8 bases and J 3 bases, with 13 bases left between them. The CDR3, as DNA: TGTGCCAGCGAGGCAGTCGGGGACACTGAAGCTTTCTTT. As protein: CASEAVGDTEAFF.

The CDR3 nucleotides read TGTGCCAGCAGTTACCCAAGAGGGGGAGCGGGAACGAATGAGCAGTTCTTC. Translating it yields CASSYPRGGAGTNEQFF. The chain carries TRBV6-2 or TRBV6-3 and TRBJ2-1, with D possibly matching TRBD2 (7 bases). Germline lookup yields CDR1 MNHEY and CDR2 SVGEGT. V lost 2 bases, J lost 7 bases, and 21 bases lay in between. There are 17 residues in the CDR3.

The rearrangement joins TRBV7-3 to TRBJ2-3; D is possibly TRBD2 (6 bases). Germline V gene lookup returns CDR1 SGHTA and CDR2 FQGTGA. Trimming stripped 2 bases from V and 14 bases from J, with 23 bases between. The length of the CDR3 is 15 residues. CDR3 nucleotides: TGTGCCAGCAGCTTAGGAGGGCGTAACACCGGGGAGCTGTATTTT. It yields the protein CASSLGGRNTGELYF.

Regarding this clonotype: No conserved phenylalanine or tryptophan ends this CDR3, so it is likely a read error. The DNA is omitted, as the CDR3 cannot be located on it reliably, and the CDR3 follows TCRdb's listing. The rearrangement links TRBV7-9 to TRBJ2-7; TRBD1 is the table's D call, not checked against the DNA. In germline, CDR1 is SEHNR, CDR2 FQNEAQ (reference sequence). Inclusive of both ends, the CDR3 amounts to 17 amino acids. The CDR3: CASSLFRQGDYGYTFGS.

The rearrangement links TRBV24-1 to TRBJ2-7, with D uncertain. The CDR3 consists of 11 residues. Between the trimmed V and J ends, which lost 3 bases and 7 bases, there was a span of 6 bases. Looked up from germline, CDR1 is KGHDR and CDR2 is SFDVKD. The CDR3 bases are TGTGCCACCAGTGATGTCAGTGAGCAGTACTTC. Protein sequence: CATSDVSEQYF.

The J gene is TRBJ2-5, the V gene TRBV12-3 or TRBV12-4; the D is unclear. The CDR3 spans 12 residues. V gave up 0 bases and J gave up 5 bases, with 4 bases separating them. CDR3 protein: CASSLASETQYF. Here the CDR3 DNA reads TGTGCCAGCAGTTTAGCGTCCGAGACCCAGTACTTC.

This clonotype counts as medium-sized (0.01 to 0.1%). This rearrangement joins TRBV6-1 to TRBJ2-2; 8 bases are a match to TRBD1. This CDR3 has 14 amino acids. CDR1 and CDR2 from the germline V gene are MNHNS and SASEGT. The V segment lost 7 bases and the J segment 5 bases; nucleotides outside the gene matches: 6. CDR3 DNA: TGTGCCAGCACCAGGACAGGGAATACCGGGGAGCTGTTTTTT. This codes for CASTRTGNTGELFF.

The V gene is TRBV7-9, the J gene TRBJ1-4; D is possibly TRBD1 (5 bases). CDR1 SEHNR and CDR2 FQNEAQ come from the germline V gene (reference sequence). V was clipped by 1 base and J by 7 bases, with 13 bases between them. The CDR3 consists of 15 residues. In nucleotides, the CDR3 is TGTGCCAGCAGCTTAGGGGGACGGACGGGTGAAAAACTGTTTTTT. Translation gives CASSLGGRTGEKLFF.

V is TRBV7-2 and J is TRBJ2-7; D is perhaps TRBD2 (6 bases). CDR1 is SGHTA, CDR2 FQGNSA, per germline. The length of the CDR3 is 14 residues. V was shortened by 7 bases and J by 7 bases, with 20 bases between the two germline ends. The CDR3 spells CASTRTTDRIEQYF. The CDR3 coding sequence is TGTGCCAGCACTAGGACTACCGATAGGATAGAGCAGTACTTC.

This clonotype was picked up one time. The rearrangement links TRBV6-4 to TRBJ2-1, with unresolved D. Deletions cut 7 bases from V and 2 bases from J, with 18 bases between. CDR3 size: 16 residues. Germline-derived CDR1 and CDR2 are MRHNA and SNTAGT. CDR3 loop: CASNRLVGITYNEQFF. For the CDR3, the DNA is TGTGCCAGCAATCGCTTGGTAGGGATCACCTACAATGAGCAGTTCTTC.

This clonotype was detected once. The genes are TRBV11-2 and TRBJ2-1; D unclear. Gene TRBJ2-5 matches the end of the DNA better, so the J call may be wrong. Germline V gives CDR1 SGHAT, CDR2 FQNNGV. This CDR3 spans 13 amino acids. The CDR3 protein is CASSFGDPETQYF. The CDR3 nucleotides are TGTGCCAGCAGCTTCGGCGATCCAGAGACCCAGTACTTC.

The gene calls are TRBV7-6 and TRBJ2-1; no reliable D call. The J call could be wrong; TRBJ2-7 is a better fit for the DNA end. The germline CDR1 and CDR2 sequences are SGHVS and FNYEAQ. This CDR3 comprises 14 residues. The CDR3: CASSLSDSNNEQYF. Here the CDR3 DNA reads TGTGCCAGCAGCTTGAGCGACTCAAACAATGAGCAGTACTTC.

This clonotype showed up many times. The CDR3 protein is CSARPGERYEQYF. In DNA form, the CDR3 reads TGCAGTGCTAGACCCGGGGAACGCTACGAGCAGTACTTC. The V gene is TRBV20-1, the J gene TRBJ2-7, with D possibly matching TRBD2 (5 bases). With 2 bases removed from V and 3 bases from J, the gap between germline ends came to 11 bases. The CDR3 has 13 amino acids. CDR1 and CDR2 from the germline V gene are DFQATT and SNEGSKA (reference sequence).